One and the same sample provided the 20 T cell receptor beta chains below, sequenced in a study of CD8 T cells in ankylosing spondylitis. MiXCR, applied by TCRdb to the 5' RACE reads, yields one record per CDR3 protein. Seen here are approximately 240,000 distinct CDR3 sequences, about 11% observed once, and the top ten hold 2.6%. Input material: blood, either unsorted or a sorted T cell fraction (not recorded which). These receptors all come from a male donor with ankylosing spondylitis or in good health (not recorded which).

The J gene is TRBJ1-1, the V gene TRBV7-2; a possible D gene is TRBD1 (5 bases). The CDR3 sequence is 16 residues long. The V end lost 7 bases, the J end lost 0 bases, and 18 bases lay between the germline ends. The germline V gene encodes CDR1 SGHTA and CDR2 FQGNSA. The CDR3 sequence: CASIRGVGRMNTEAFF. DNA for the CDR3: TGTGCCAGCATTAGGGGCGTCGGGAGGATGAACACTGAAGCTTTCTTT.

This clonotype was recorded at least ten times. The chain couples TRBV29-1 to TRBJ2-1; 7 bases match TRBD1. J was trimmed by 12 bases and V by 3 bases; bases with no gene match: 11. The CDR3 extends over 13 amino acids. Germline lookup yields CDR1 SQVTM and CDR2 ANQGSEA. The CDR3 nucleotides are TGCAGCGTTGATAGGGACAGTTCCAACTCGCAGTTCTTC. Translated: CSVDRDSSNSQFF.

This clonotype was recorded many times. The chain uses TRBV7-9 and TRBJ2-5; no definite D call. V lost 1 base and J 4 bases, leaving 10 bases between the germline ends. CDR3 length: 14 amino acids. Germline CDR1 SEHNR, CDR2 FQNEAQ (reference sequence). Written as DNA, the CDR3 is TGTGCCAGCAGCTTAGTGGAGTTTGGAGAGACCCAGTACTTC. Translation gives CASSLVEFGETQYF.

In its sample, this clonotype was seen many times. The CDR3, as DNA: TGTGCCAGCAGTTCCTCCGGGACTAGTCACTACGAGCAGTACTTC. Its protein product is CASSSSGTSHYEQYF. This sequence joins TRBV27 and TRBJ2-7; 8 nucleotides match TRBD2. CDR3 size: 15 residues. Germline V lookup: CDR1 MNHEY, CDR2 SMNVEV (reference sequence). After removal of 4 bases from V and 3 bases from J, the junction contained 8 bases not matched to a gene.

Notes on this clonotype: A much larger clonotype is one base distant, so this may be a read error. Here the CDR3 DNA reads TGTGCCGGCAGCCGGGGGCATGTAGGAACGGAGTTTAGCTACGAGCAGTACTTC. It is translated as CAGSRGHVGTEFSYEQYF. This chain uses TRBV5-6 with TRBJ2-7; D possibly uses TRBD1 or TRBD2 (6 bases each). The germline CDR1 and CDR2 sequences are SGHDT and YYEEEE. The CDR3 totals 18 residues.

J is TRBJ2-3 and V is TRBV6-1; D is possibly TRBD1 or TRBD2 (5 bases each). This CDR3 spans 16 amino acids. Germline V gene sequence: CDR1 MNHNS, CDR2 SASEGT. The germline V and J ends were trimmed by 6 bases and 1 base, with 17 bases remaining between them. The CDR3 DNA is TGTGCCAGCAGCCCCTCACAGGAGGCAGGCACAGATACGCAGTATTTT. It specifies CASSPSQEAGTDTQYF.

The CDR3 loop is CASSGAGERSEAFF. CDR3 nucleotide sequence: TGTGCCAGCAGTGGGGCAGGGGAGAGGTCTGAAGCTTTCTTT. The chain links TRBV7-9 to TRBJ1-1; TRBD1 might be the D (6 bases). CDR1 is SEHNR, CDR2 FQNEAQ, per germline (reference sequence). V lost 6 bases and J lost 6, with 17 bases in between. This CDR3 contains 14 residues.

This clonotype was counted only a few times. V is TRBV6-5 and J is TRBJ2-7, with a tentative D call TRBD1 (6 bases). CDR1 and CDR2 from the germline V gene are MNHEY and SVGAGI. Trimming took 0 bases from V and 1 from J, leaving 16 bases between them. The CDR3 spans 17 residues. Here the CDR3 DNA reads TGTGCCAGCAGTTACTCCTATCTCGGGACACTTTCCTACGAGCAGTACTTC. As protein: CASSYSYLGTLSYEQYF.

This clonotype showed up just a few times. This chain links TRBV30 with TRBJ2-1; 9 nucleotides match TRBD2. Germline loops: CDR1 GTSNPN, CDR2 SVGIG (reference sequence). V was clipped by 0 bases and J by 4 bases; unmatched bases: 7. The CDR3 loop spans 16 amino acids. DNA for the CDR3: TGTGCCTGGAGTGTAGGCGGGAGGGCCTCGTACAATGAGCAGTTCTTC. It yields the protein CAWSVGGRASYNEQFF.

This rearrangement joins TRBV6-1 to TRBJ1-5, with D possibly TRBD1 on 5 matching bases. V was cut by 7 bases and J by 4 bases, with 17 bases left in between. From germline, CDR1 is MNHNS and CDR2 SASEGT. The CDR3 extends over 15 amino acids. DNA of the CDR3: TGTGCCAGCAACAGCCGGGGGTTGAAAAATCAGCCCCAGCATTTT. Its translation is CASNSRGLKNQPQHF.

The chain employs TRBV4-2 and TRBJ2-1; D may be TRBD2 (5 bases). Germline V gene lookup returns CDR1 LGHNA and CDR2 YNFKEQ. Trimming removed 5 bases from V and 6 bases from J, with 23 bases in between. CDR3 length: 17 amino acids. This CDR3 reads CASSSQSPSGPPNEQFF. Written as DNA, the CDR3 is TGTGCCAGCAGCTCCCAGTCGCCGAGCGGCCCACCCAATGAGCAGTTCTTC.

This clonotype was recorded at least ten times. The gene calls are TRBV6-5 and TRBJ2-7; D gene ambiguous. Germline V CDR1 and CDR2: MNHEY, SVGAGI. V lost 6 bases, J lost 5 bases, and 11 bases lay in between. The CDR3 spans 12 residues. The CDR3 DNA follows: TGTGCCAGCAGCCGTAGAAGCGACGAGCAGTACTTC. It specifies CASSRRSDEQYF.

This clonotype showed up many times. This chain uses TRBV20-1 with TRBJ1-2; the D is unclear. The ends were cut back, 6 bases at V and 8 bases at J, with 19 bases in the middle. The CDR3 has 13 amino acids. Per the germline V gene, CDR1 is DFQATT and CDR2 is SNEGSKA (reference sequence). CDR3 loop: CSAPRRELSGYTF. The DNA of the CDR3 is TGCAGTGCCCCACGGCGGGAATTAAGCGGCTACACCTTC.

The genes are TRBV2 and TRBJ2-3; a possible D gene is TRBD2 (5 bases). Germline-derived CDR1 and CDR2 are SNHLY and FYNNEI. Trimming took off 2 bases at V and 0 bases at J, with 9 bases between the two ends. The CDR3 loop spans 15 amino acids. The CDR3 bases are TGTGCCAGCAGTGAATTGCGGGCGAGCACAGATACGCAGTATTTT. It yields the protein CASSELRASTDTQYF.

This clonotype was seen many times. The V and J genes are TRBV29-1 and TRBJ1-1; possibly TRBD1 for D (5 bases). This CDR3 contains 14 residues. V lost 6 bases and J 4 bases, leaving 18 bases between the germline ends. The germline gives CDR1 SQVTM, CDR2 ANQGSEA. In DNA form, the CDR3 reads TGCAGCGTCAGGGCTCAGACCATTCTCACTGAAGCTTTCTTT. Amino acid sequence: CSVRAQTILTEAFF.

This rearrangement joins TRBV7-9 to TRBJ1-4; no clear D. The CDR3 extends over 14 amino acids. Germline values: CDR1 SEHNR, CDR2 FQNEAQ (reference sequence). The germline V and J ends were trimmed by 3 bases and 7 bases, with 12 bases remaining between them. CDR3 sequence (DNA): TGTGCCAGCAGCTTCGGCAGTCCGAGTGAAAAACTGTTTTTT. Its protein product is CASSFGSPSEKLFF.

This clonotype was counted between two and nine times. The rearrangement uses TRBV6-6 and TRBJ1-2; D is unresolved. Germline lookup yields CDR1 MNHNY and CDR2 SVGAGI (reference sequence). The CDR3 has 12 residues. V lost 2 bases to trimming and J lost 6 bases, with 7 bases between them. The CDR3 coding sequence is TGTGCCAGCAGTTACAACAGTAATGGCTACACCTTC. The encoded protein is CASSYNSNGYTF.

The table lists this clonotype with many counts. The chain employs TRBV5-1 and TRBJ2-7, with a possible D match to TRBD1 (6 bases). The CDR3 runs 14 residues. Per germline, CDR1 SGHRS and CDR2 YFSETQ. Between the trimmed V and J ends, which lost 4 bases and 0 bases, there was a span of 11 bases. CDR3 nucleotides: TGCGCCAGCAGCCTCACAGGGAGCTCCTACGAGCAGTACTTC. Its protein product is CASSLTGSSYEQYF.

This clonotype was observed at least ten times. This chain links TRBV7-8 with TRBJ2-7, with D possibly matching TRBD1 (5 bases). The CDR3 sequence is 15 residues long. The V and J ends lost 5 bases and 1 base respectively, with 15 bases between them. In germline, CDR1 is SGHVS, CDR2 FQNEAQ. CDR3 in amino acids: CASSLGVGGSYEQYF. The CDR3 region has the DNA TGTGCCAGCAGCCTAGGGGTCGGTGGTTCCTACGAGCAGTACTTC.

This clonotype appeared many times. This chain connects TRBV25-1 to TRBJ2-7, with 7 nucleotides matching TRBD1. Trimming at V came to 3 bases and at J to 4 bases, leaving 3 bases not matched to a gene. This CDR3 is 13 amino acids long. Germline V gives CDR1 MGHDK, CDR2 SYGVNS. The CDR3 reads CASSETGLYEQYF. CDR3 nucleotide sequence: TGTGCCAGCAGTGAGACAGGGCTATACGAGCAGTACTTC.